This T cell receptor (beta chain) derives from a study of vaccination effects on CD4 cells after COVID-19. Sequencing was performed with immunoSEQ multiplex PCR; in TCRdb, only in-frame clones are kept and a portion is missing. The sample shows tens of thousands of clones, approximately 82% of them seen only once. Concerning this clone itself: The antigen is undetermined.

The CDR3 runs 16 residues. Germline assignment: CDR1 SGDLS and CDR2 YYNGEE. V trimming: 7 bases; J trimming: 2 bases; junction bases outside the gene matches: 8. Study outcomes and limitations: Marked clonal contraction was seen late after vaccination (in both infection- and vaccine-induced clones). In convalescent patients, vaccine-induced clones largely differed from infection-induced clones.

At the end of about 9 days of culture, CD4+ T cells were isolated. This person caught SARS-CoV-2 sometime from March to December 2020, and PCR testing confirmed the infection. The cohort was immunized with two doses of either the BNT162b2 or mRNA-1273 vaccine. The TCR sequence derives from a human donor who had a prior SARS-CoV-2 infection. Here the sequenced sample was CD4+ T cells from PBMCs cultured without peptide, taken after COVID-19 vaccination. The rearrangement links TRBV9 to TRBJ2-3; 12 positions agree with TRBD2. The CDR3 DNA follows: TGTGCCAGCTCTTACCTAGCGGGAGGGACCACAGATACGCAGTATTTT. As protein: CASSYLAGGTTDTQYF.